This T cell receptor (beta chain) was recovered during a study of immune heterogeneity within non-small cell lung tumors. General study points: High-frequency clones unique to single sites coexisted with identical dominant CDR3 beta clonotypes that recurred across tumor sites within a patient.

Multiplex PCR was performed with 32 V and 13 J primers, and it amplified TCR beta CDR3. TCRdb analysed the multiplex PCR reads with MiXCR anew, one entry per CDR3 protein. The sample holds over 5,500 distinct CDR3 sequences, approximately 22% seen once. As concerns this clonotype: The target antigen is unknown.

Samples each supplied about 650 ng of bulk tumor genomic DNA as template. Spaced far apart, several biopsies were taken from each primary tumor during surgery. The study cohort was described as untreated, and its members had newly diagnosed non-small cell lung cancer. They went on to have curative surgery. Non-small cell lung cancer patients, newly diagnosed and having surgery with curative intent, served as donors. This CDR3 is built from 16 residues. The junction had 10 bases not matched to a gene; V was cut back by 5 bases and J by 3 bases. Germline CDR1 LGHDT, CDR2 YNNKEL (reference sequence). The source material was lung tumor tissue. This receptor was identified in a man between 65 and 80 years old with non-small cell lung cancer. V usage is TRBV3-1 and J usage is TRBJ2-5, with TRBD2 matching 9 bases. The CDR3 DNA sequence: TGTGCCAGCAGCGAGCTGGGAGTAGCGGGAGAAGAGACCCAGTACTTC. Translating it yields CASSELGVAGEETQYF.